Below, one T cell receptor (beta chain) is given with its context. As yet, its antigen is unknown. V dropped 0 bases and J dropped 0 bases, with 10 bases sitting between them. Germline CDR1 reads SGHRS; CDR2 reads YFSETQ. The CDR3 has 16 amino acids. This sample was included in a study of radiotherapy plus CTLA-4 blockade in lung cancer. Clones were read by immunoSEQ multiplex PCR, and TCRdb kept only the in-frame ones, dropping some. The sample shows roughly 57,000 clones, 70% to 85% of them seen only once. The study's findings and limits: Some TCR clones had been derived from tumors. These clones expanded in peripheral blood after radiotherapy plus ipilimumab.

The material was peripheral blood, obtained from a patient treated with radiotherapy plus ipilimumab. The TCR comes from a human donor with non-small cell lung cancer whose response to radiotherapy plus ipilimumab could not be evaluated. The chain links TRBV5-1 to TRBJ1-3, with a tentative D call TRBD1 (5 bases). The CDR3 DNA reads TGCGCCAGCAGCTTGGGAATAGGGGACTCTGGAAACACCATATATTTT. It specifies CASSLGIGDSGNTIYF.